This T cell receptor beta chain emerged from a study of cytomegalovirus exposure and HLA in healthy donors (TCRdb year 2017). The study in broad terms: A later analysis indicated that the 120 validation repertoires were generated on the platform also employed for the 600 to 750 repertoires of the first cohort. The study was designed to test whether signatures of past pathogen exposure could be identified by cataloging public T cell receptors. In addition to the first cohort of 650 to 750 subjects, a separate validation cohort of 120 different subjects was used. To predict cytomegalovirus infection status, the study brought together high-throughput TCR immunosequencing, statistical association of individual TCRs with disease status, and machine learning. Results the study describes overall, beyond this receptor: Cytomegalovirus status was reported to be diagnosed by the classifier with high specificity and sensitivity in both the original and validation cohorts. Three of the identified cytomegalovirus-associated TCR beta chains were confirmed in vitro to be specific for cytomegalovirus antigens. The study gave a list of 150 to 200 TCR beta chains associated with cytomegalovirus. A later analysis lacked HLA typing for the validation cohort, so it scored co-occurrence in that cohort across all 120 repertoires. In a later analysis, TCRs clustered in the first cohort were found to also tend to co-occur in the approximately 120 validation repertoires, with approximately 93% of cluster scores above 0. According to the authors, the approach could potentially be generalized to other disease states and immunological phenotypes. While some public TCRs were present in many individuals, most TCR sequences turned up only very rarely across donors.

The junction shows trimming of 2 bases on V and 5 bases on J, plus 12 bases between the germline ends. According to the germline V gene, CDR1 reads MGHRA and CDR2 reads YSYEKL. Including cysteine and phenylalanine, the CDR3 has 14 amino acids. Only CDR3 DNA is held: 42 bases, read in frame from base 1. Donors formed part of the validation cohort, which comprised 95 to 150 subjects and was distinct from the first cohort of under 750 subjects. To prepare the library, the immunoSEQ multiplex PCR assay was applied. As for the authors' bioinformatics: A statistical classification framework was developed to diagnose cytomegalovirus status using the catalog of TCR beta chain sequences. What TCRdb holds here is the immuneACCESS table cut down to in-frame rearrangements. Part of the clones is not present; checked against another copy, under half of the missing clones reflect an unresolved V gene, and the others are unexplained. That table is the source of V, J and clone size, and D and trimming were worked out from the DNA. The table for this sample lists some 120,000 clones; 88% of them were counted only once. Clones ranked in the top ten supply approximately 1.3% of the sample.

As for this clone: Its antigen remains unidentified. Base-call qualities are not available, and no considerably larger clone is one nucleotide away.

The chain is assembled from TRBV4-1 and TRBJ1-2; no confident D gene assignment can be made. The receptor was derived from a man in his thirties or forties in good health and CMV-seronegative. Material for sequencing was PBMCs. CDR3 loop: CASSQSGPNYGYTF. In nucleotide form, the sequence is TGCGCCAGCAGCCAATCGGGTCCCAATTATGGCTACACCTTC.